Following are 18 T cell receptor beta chains from one sample sequenced in a study of T cell responses to AZD1222 COVID-19 vaccine. This table comes from immunoSEQ multiplex PCR, and its TCRdb copy is limited to in-frame clones, with some not included. The data contain under 150,000 clones, 80% to 85% of them singletons. This specimen consisted of peripheral blood, obtained on day 0 of MenACWY control vaccination. These receptors were collected from an adult in good health.

The chain employs TRBV5-5 and TRBJ1-3; a weak D match, TRBD1 (6 bases). Germline CDR1 and CDR2: SGHKS and YYEKEE (reference sequence). V was clipped by 0 bases and J by 4 bases, with 11 bases between them. This CDR3 is 15 amino acids long. CDR3 DNA sequence: TGTGCCAGCAGCTTGGGTTCAGGGGTCGGAAACACCATATATTTT. Translating gives CASSLGSGVGNTIYF.

The chain joins TRBV12-3 or TRBV12-4 to TRBJ1-2; a weak D match, TRBD1 (5 bases). The CDR3 contains 13 residues. The V and J ends lost 5 bases and 8 bases respectively, with 15 bases between them. The CDR3 bases are TGTGCCAGCAGTCGACTTAGCGGGGACGGCTACACCTTC. Its translation: CASSRLSGDGYTF.

The count of this clone is one. V and J are TRBV5-4 and TRBJ2-4, with D perhaps TRBD1 or TRBD2 (8 bases each). Germline V gives CDR1 SGHNT, CDR2 YYREEE (reference sequence). V was pared by 3 bases and J by 8 bases, with 18 bases between. This CDR3 spans 15 amino acids. Here the CDR3 DNA reads TGTGCCAGCAGCTCCAACAGGGGGACTAGGGACATTCAGTACTTC. It yields the protein CASSSNRGTRDIQYF. The full variable domain, rest sourced from reference TRBV5-4 and TRBJ2-4, is ETGVTQSPTHLIKTRGQQVTLRCSSQSGHNTVSWYQQALGQGPQFIFQYYREEENGRGNFPPRFSGLQFPNYSSELNVNALELDDSALYLCASSSNRGTRDIQYFGAGTRLSVL.

The V call is TRBV11-2, the J call TRBJ1-2, with 9 bases matching TRBD1. After removal of 4 bases from V and 7 bases from J, the junction contained 7 bases not matched to a gene. Germline CDR1 SGHAT, CDR2 FQNNGV. CDR3 length equals 14 residues. The chain's CDR3 is CASSSLQGASGYTF. The CDR3 DNA reads TGTGCCAGCAGCTCGCTACAGGGGGCGTCTGGCTACACCTTC.

The rearrangement uses TRBV5-1 and TRBJ2-3; 13 nucleotides agree with TRBD2. This CDR3 is built from 17 residues. J was trimmed by 4 bases and V by 2 bases; bases with no gene match: 7. CDR1 is SGHRS, CDR2 YFSETQ, per germline. The CDR3 DNA sequence: TGCGCCAGCAGCTTATGGACTAGCGGGGGAGGCGCAGATACGCAGTATTTT. Its translation is CASSLWTSGGGADTQYF.

The gene calls are TRBV28 and TRBJ2-7, with D perhaps matching TRBD1 or TRBD2 (5 bases each). The V gene lost 6 bases and the J gene lost 5 bases, with 20 bases spanning the gap. CDR3 length: 15 residues. Per the germline V gene, CDR1 is MDHEN and CDR2 is SYDVKM. The DNA for the CDR3 is TGTGCCAGCAGCCCCTCCGGGGCAGGGTGGGACGAGCAGTACGTC. Translation gives CASSPSGAGWDEQYV.

The rearrangement links TRBV3-1 (or the pseudogene TRBV3-2) to TRBJ1-5; D gene unclear. V lost 1 base and J 3 bases, leaving 4 bases between the germline ends. Germline lookup yields CDR1 LGHDT and CDR2 YNNKEL (reference sequence). The CDR3 runs to 13 residues. This chain's CDR3 is CASSQGLNQPQHF. CDR3 in DNA: TGTGCCAGCAGCCAAGGGCTCAATCAGCCCCAGCATTTT.

The V and J genes are TRBV19 and TRBJ2-3; TRBD2 matches 8 bases. The V gene's germline CDR1 is LNHDA and CDR2 SQIVND (reference sequence). V lost 5 bases and J lost 2; bases outside the gene matches: 6. This CDR3 comprises 15 residues. CDR3 coding DNA: TGTGCCAGTAGTCTCCAAGCGGGGGACACAGATACGCAGTATTTT. It yields the protein CASSLQAGDTDTQYF.

This clone was seen only a few times. The CDR3 loop is CASMGGVGAFF. DNA for the CDR3: TGTGCCAGCATGGGCGGGGTTGGGGCTTTCTTT. V gene TRBV2 combines with J gene TRBJ1-1; D gene unclear. The CDR3 loop spans 11 amino acids. Trimming took 7 bases from V and 11 from J, leaving 14 bases between them. Germline CDR1 SNHLY, CDR2 FYNNEI.

The rearrangement joins TRBV5-5 to TRBJ2-7, with D perhaps TRBD2 (7 bases). This CDR3 has 13 amino acids. Trimming left V 4 bases short and J 7 bases short, with 15 bases between. Germline CDR1 reads SGHKS; CDR2 reads YYEKEE (reference sequence). CDR3 nucleotides: TGTGCCAGCAGCCTCCGGGGGGCGGGAGAGCAGTACGTC. Translated, it gives CASSLRGAGEQYV.

The rearrangement joins TRBV5-1 to TRBJ2-2; TRBD1 aligns across 9 bases. V dropped 4 bases and J dropped 3; count of bases not matched to a gene: 7. CDR3 length: 16 residues. CDR1 and CDR2 (germline): SGHRS, YFSETQ. The CDR3 sequence is CASSPRTGAYTGELFF. DNA of the CDR3: TGCGCCAGCAGCCCGAGGACAGGGGCGTACACCGGGGAGCTGTTTTTT.

The chain combines TRBV5-4 with TRBJ2-4; D is perhaps TRBD1 or TRBD2 (5 bases each). The V gene lost 0 bases and the J gene lost 6 bases, with 13 bases spanning the gap. Germline V gene data show CDR1 as SGHNT and CDR2 as YYREEE (reference sequence). The CDR3 has 15 amino acids. The CDR3, as DNA: TGTGCCAGCAGCTTGGTTGGGGGTCAGGGAAACATTCAGTACTTC. As protein: CASSLVGGQGNIQYF.

This clone was detected a few times. The genes are TRBV6-5 and TRBJ1-2; 9 bases line up with TRBD1. CDR3 length: 15 amino acids. The junction had 11 bases not matched to a gene; V was cut back by 6 bases and J by 6 bases. CDR1 is MNHEY and CDR2 is SVGAGI in the germline V gene. Here the CDR3 DNA reads TGTGCCAGCAGCATGGGACAGGGAGGGCTCAATGGCTACACCTTC. Translating it yields CASSMGQGGLNGYTF.

In its sample, this clone was seen a few times. The chain uses TRBV14 and TRBJ2-1; TRBD2 agrees at 9 bases. This CDR3 has 17 amino acids. Unmatched junction bases numbered 8, after V lost 1 base and J lost 4 bases. Germline V gene sequence: CDR1 SGHDN, CDR2 FVKESK. The CDR3 region is CASSQVGAAGGYNEQFF. CDR3 sequence (DNA): TGTGCCAGCAGCCAAGTGGGAGCAGCGGGGGGATACAATGAGCAGTTCTTC.

V gene TRBV6-1 combines with J gene TRBJ1-2, with D maybe TRBD1 (5 bases). Germline V CDR1 and CDR2: MNHNS, SASEGT. CDR3 length equals 18 residues. Trimming stripped 2 bases from V and 3 bases from J, with 22 bases between. This chain's CDR3 is CASSESGRWISRDYGYTF. The CDR3 coding sequence is TGTGCCAGCAGTGAAAGCGGCAGGTGGATATCCAGGGACTATGGCTACACCTTC.

The rearrangement joins TRBV7-9 to TRBJ1-6; possibly TRBD1 for D (5 bases). Germline values: CDR1 SEHNR, CDR2 FQNEAQ (reference sequence). The V gene lost 4 bases and the J gene lost 10 bases, with 11 bases spanning the gap. The CDR3 consists of 13 residues. The CDR3 reads CASSSDRNSPLHF. The CDR3 DNA reads TGTGCCAGCAGCTCCGACAGAAACTCACCCCTCCACTTT.

The chain recombines TRBV15 with TRBJ1-5; D gene uncertain. With 0 bases removed from V and 1 base from J, the gap between germline ends came to 10 bases. The CDR3 consists of 16 residues. Looked up from germline, CDR1 is LNHNV and CDR2 is YYDKDF (reference sequence). The CDR3 reads CATSRDGRWSNQPQHF. For the CDR3, the DNA is TGTGCCACCAGCAGAGATGGCAGGTGGAGCAATCAGCCCCAGCATTTT.

A few counts support this clone. This chain joins TRBV6-5 and TRBJ2-7; 10 positions agree with TRBD1. V shed 8 bases, J shed 3 bases, and the junction held 1 base outside the gene matches. There are 12 residues in the CDR3. Germline V gene data show CDR1 as MNHEY and CDR2 as SVGAGI. Here the CDR3 DNA reads TGTGCCAGCGGGACAGGGGACTACGAGCAGTACTTC. Translating gives CASGTGDYEQYF.